Listed here is a single T cell receptor beta chain. Antigen: not known. This sample is drawn from a study of T cell responses to AZD1222 COVID-19 vaccine. Study results and caveats: Following two doses of AZD1222, Spike-specific TCR breadth and depth rose. Reportedly, close to half of spike-specific TCRs are directed against unmutated variant regions.

Assay: immunoSEQ multiplex PCR; the TCRdb copy retains only in-frame clones and omits some. The repertoire holds 70,000 to 95,000 clones, with nearly 90% as singletons. The sequence was obtained from an adult in good health. The material sequenced was peripheral blood, taken on day 0 of MenACWY control vaccination.

As DNA, the CDR3 is TGTGCCAGCAGCTCCTGGACAGGTAGCACAGATACGCAGTATTTT. It codes for CASSSWTGSTDTQYF. The chain carries TRBV11-2 and TRBJ2-3; 7 bases agree with TRBD1. The CDR3 loop spans 15 amino acids. Trimming took 4 bases from V and 0 from J; bases not matched to a gene: 4. CDR1 is SGHAT and CDR2 is FQNNGV in the germline V gene.